A selection of T cell receptor beta chains follows, all from one sample in a study of tumor-infiltrating lymphocytes in oesophageal squamous cell carcinoma. TCRdb passed the PCR reads through MiXCR, listing each CDR3 protein once. The data hold under 11,000 distinct CDR3 sequences, with approximately 60% observed a single time. The sequenced material came from esophageal tumor tissue. These receptors were obtained from a female donor with esophageal squamous cell carcinoma. Each CDR3 is given with its conserved first and last residue. Each record gives: V gene, clone size, J gene, D gene, CDR3 DNA, CDR3 protein. The D gene is left open where the match is weak. Expanded clones get a size class; other rows say once, few or many, or leave the size out.

v_call: TRBV7-9
clone_size: .
j_call: TRBJ2-7
d_call: .
cdr3_nt: TGTGCCAGCAGCTTAGGCAGCCGGATCGGTAATTCACCCCTCCACTTC
cdr3_aa: CASSLGSRIGNSPLHF

v_call: TRBV7-3
clone_size: .
j_call: TRBJ1-2
d_call: .
cdr3_nt: TGTGCCAGCAGCTTATCAGGGCTGGGTGGCTACACCTTC
cdr3_aa: CASSLSGLGGYTF

v_call: TRBV12-3/TRBV12-4
clone_size: .
j_call: TRBJ1-1
d_call: .
cdr3_nt: TGTGCCAGCAGTTTCGAACAGAACACTGAAGCTTTCTTT
cdr3_aa: CASSFEQNTEAFF

v_call: TRBV7-2
clone_size: few
j_call: TRBJ1-1
d_call: .
cdr3_nt: TGTGCCAGCAGCTTAAGTGTCAGGATGAACACTGAAGCTTTCTTT
cdr3_aa: CASSLSVRMNTEAFF

v_call: TRBV7-9
clone_size: .
j_call: TRBJ2-1
d_call: .
cdr3_nt: TGTGCCAGCAGAACCGAAAGCTGGGATGAGCAGTTCTTC
cdr3_aa: CASRTESWDEQFF

v_call: TRBV7-2
clone_size: .
j_call: TRBJ2-7
d_call: .
cdr3_nt: TGTGCCAGCAGCCCCAGTGCGGATGGTTACGAGCAGTACTTC
cdr3_aa: CASSPSADGYEQYF

v_call: TRBV4-2
clone_size: once
j_call: TRBJ2-6
d_call: .
cdr3_nt: TGTGCCAGCAGCAGGAGAGCGTTCCCTGGGGCCAACGTCCTGACTTTC
cdr3_aa: CASSRRAFPGANVLTF

v_call: TRBV6-1
clone_size: .
j_call: TRBJ2-1
d_call: TRBD2
cdr3_nt: TGTGCCAGCAGTTCTACTAGCGGGTGGTACAATGAGCAGTTCTTC
cdr3_aa: CASSSTSGWYNEQFF

v_call: TRBV7-2
clone_size: .
j_call: TRBJ2-7
d_call: TRBD2
cdr3_nt: TGTGCCAGCAGCTTCAGGACTAGCGGGGGCTACGAGCAGTACTTC
cdr3_aa: CASSFRTSGGYEQYF

v_call: TRBV7-2
clone_size: .
j_call: TRBJ2-7
d_call: TRBD2
cdr3_nt: TGTGCCAGCAGCTCACAACTAGCGGGGGGCCCAGATTTT
cdr3_aa: CASSSQLAGGPDF

v_call: TRBV7-9
clone_size: few
j_call: TRBJ2-5
d_call: .
cdr3_nt: TGTGCCAGCAGCTTCGGGATTCCGGGACGAGAGACCCAGTACTTC
cdr3_aa: CASSFGIPGRETQYF

v_call: TRBV7-4
clone_size: .
j_call: TRBJ2-3
d_call: .
cdr3_nt: TGTGCCAGCAGTCATTCCTCAGGGCGACTTGTTCGTCGTGAGTATTTT
cdr3_aa: CASSHSSGRLVRREYF

v_call: TRBV7-9
clone_size: few
j_call: TRBJ2-2
d_call: TRBD1
cdr3_nt: TGTGCCAGCAGCTTAGGAGGGGGCGCGTTCGACGGGGAGCTGTTTTTT
cdr3_aa: CASSLGGGAFDGELFF

v_call: TRBV11-2
clone_size: .
j_call: TRBJ1-2
d_call: .
cdr3_nt: TGTGCCAGCAGCTTATGGCCGGACGGTAACTATGGCTACACCTTC
cdr3_aa: CASSLWPDGNYGYTF

v_call: TRBV11-2
clone_size: .
j_call: TRBJ2-7
d_call: TRBD2
cdr3_nt: TGTGCCAGCAGCTTGGGACTAGCGGGAGCGCGTAATGAGCAGTACTTC
cdr3_aa: CASSLGLAGARNEQYF

v_call: TRBV5-3
clone_size: few
j_call: TRBJ2-7
d_call: .
cdr3_nt: TGTGCCAGCAGCTTGGGGGCCGAGACCTACGAGCAGTACTTC
cdr3_aa: CASSLGAETYEQYF

v_call: TRBV28
clone_size: once
j_call: TRBJ2-1
d_call: .
cdr3_nt: TGTGCCAGCGGGCATGAGCAGTTCTTC
cdr3_aa: CASGHEQFF

v_call: TRBV6-1
clone_size: many
j_call: TRBJ2-7
d_call: .
cdr3_nt: TGTGCCAGCACCCCAACCGCCTCGAGCTCCTACGAGCAGTACTTC
cdr3_aa: CASTPTASSSYEQYF

v_call: TRBV7-9
clone_size: medium-sized
j_call: TRBJ2-7
d_call: TRBD1
cdr3_nt: TGTGCCAGCAGCTCCACAGGGGTAGGGGAGCAGTACTTC
cdr3_aa: CASSSTGVGEQYF

v_call: TRBV4-1
clone_size: many
j_call: TRBJ2-5
d_call: TRBD1
cdr3_nt: TGCGCCAGCAGCTTAAGGGGACAGGGGGAGACCCAGTACTTC
cdr3_aa: CASSLRGQGETQYF

v_call: TRBV7-1
clone_size: .
j_call: TRBJ1-4
d_call: .
cdr3_nt: TGTGCCAGCAGCCTTTATGAAAAACTGTTTTTT
cdr3_aa: CASSLYEKLFF

v_call: TRBV10-2
clone_size: few
j_call: TRBJ2-5
d_call: .
cdr3_nt: TGCGCCAGCAGTGAGTCGAGTCAACAGACCCAGTACTTC
cdr3_aa: CASSESSQQTQYF

v_call: TRBV6-6
clone_size: once
j_call: TRBJ2-1
d_call: .
cdr3_nt: TGTGCCAGCAGTGCACTAATTGAGCAGTTCTTC
cdr3_aa: CASSALIEQFF

v_call: TRBV11-2
clone_size: few
j_call: TRBJ2-7
d_call: TRBD1
cdr3_nt: TGTGCCAGCAGCTTCCGACAGGGGGTGTCGTCCTACGAGCAGTACTTC
cdr3_aa: CASSFRQGVSSYEQYF

v_call: TRBV5-1
clone_size: .
j_call: TRBJ2-7
d_call: .
cdr3_nt: TGCGCCAGCAGCTTGAACAGAGACTACGAGCAGTACTTC
cdr3_aa: CASSLNRDYEQYF

v_call: TRBV7-9
clone_size: .
j_call: TRBJ2-1
d_call: .
cdr3_nt: TGTGCCAGCAGCTTAGCCGGGACCTACAATGAGCAGTTCTTC
cdr3_aa: CASSLAGTYNEQFF

v_call: TRBV6-5
clone_size: .
j_call: TRBJ2-1
d_call: TRBD1
cdr3_nt: TGTGCCAGCAGCCCCCTTACCGGGACAGGGGGGAATGAGCAGTTCTTC
cdr3_aa: CASSPLTGTGGNEQFF

v_call: TRBV7-9
clone_size: .
j_call: TRBJ2-7
d_call: .
cdr3_nt: TGTGCCAGCAGCAGACCCCCAGGGCGGTGGCAGTACTTC
cdr3_aa: CASSRPPGRWQYF

v_call: TRBV19
clone_size: .
j_call: TRBJ2-4
d_call: .
cdr3_nt: TGTGCCAGTAGTATGAACGGGTTACAAAACATTCAGTACTTC
cdr3_aa: CASSMNGLQNIQYF

v_call: TRBV4-2
clone_size: .
j_call: TRBJ1-1
d_call: .
cdr3_nt: TGTGCCAGCGGACGGACAGAGAACACTGAAGCTTTCTTT
cdr3_aa: CASGRTENTEAFF

v_call: TRBV7-9
clone_size: .
j_call: TRBJ2-1
d_call: .
cdr3_nt: TGTGCCAGCAGCCCCAAGACAGGGAGGAATGAGCAGTTCTTC
cdr3_aa: CASSPKTGRNEQFF

v_call: TRBV7-2
clone_size: .
j_call: TRBJ2-7
d_call: TRBD2
cdr3_nt: TGTGCCAGCAGCCCATGGACTAGCGGGACCTACGAGCAGTACTTC
cdr3_aa: CASSPWTSGTYEQYF

v_call: TRBV7-2
clone_size: .
j_call: TRBJ2-7
d_call: .
cdr3_nt: TGTGCCAGCAGCCTCCCCTCCTACGAGCAGTACTTC
cdr3_aa: CASSLPSYEQYF

v_call: TRBV6-2/TRBV6-3
clone_size: .
j_call: TRBJ2-1
d_call: TRBD2
cdr3_nt: TGTGCCAGCAGTTACGGACTAGCCTCCTACAATGAGCAGTTCTTC
cdr3_aa: CASSYGLASYNEQFF

v_call: TRBV7-6
clone_size: .
j_call: TRBJ2-1
d_call: TRBD2
cdr3_nt: TGTGCCAGCAGCTCGACTAGCGGGGTATTGGGTGAGCAGTTCTTC
cdr3_aa: CASSSTSGVLGEQFF

v_call: TRBV28
clone_size: .
j_call: TRBJ2-5
d_call: TRBD1
cdr3_nt: TGTGCCAGCAGTGGACGCAGGGGGCGGGAGACCCAGTACTTC
cdr3_aa: CASSGRRGRETQYF

v_call: TRBV7-6
clone_size: many
j_call: TRBJ2-7
d_call: .
cdr3_nt: TGTGCCAGCAGCTTAGGAACAGGGACTTTTGCCTACGAGCAGTACTTC
cdr3_aa: CASSLGTGTFAYEQYF

v_call: TRBV7-2
clone_size: .
j_call: TRBJ2-3
d_call: .
cdr3_nt: TGTGCCAGCAGCTCCCAGTGGGTGAAAAGCACAGATACGCAGTATTTT
cdr3_aa: CASSSQWVKSTDTQYF

v_call: TRBV7-2
clone_size: .
j_call: TRBJ1-4
d_call: .
cdr3_nt: TGTGCCAGCAGCTTAAGATTGGTGGGGACTAATGAAAAACTGTTTTTT
cdr3_aa: CASSLRLVGTNEKLFF

v_call: TRBV7-2
clone_size: large
j_call: TRBJ2-7
d_call: .
cdr3_nt: TGTGCCAGCAGCTTGGGGAATTCACCCCTCCACTTC
cdr3_aa: CASSLGNSPLHF

v_call: TRBV7-6
clone_size: .
j_call: TRBJ2-4
d_call: TRBD1
cdr3_nt: TGTGCCAGCAGCCCGCGGTCAGGGACAGGGGTCCAAAACATTCAGTACTTC
cdr3_aa: CASSPRSGTGVQNIQYF

v_call: TRBV11-3
clone_size: .
j_call: TRBJ2-7
d_call: .
cdr3_nt: TGTGCCAGCAGCCTAGCGATTGGATACGAGCAGTACTTC
cdr3_aa: CASSLAIGYEQYF

v_call: TRBV10-2
clone_size: .
j_call: TRBJ2-7
d_call: TRBD1
cdr3_nt: TGCGCCAGCAGTGACCGCGGGGGACAGGGTACTAACTACTACGAGCAGTACTTC
cdr3_aa: CASSDRGGQGTNYYEQYF

v_call: TRBV6-6
clone_size: .
j_call: TRBJ2-1
d_call: TRBD1
cdr3_nt: TGTGCCAGCAGTCAACGGACGACAGGGAACTACAATGAGCAGTTCTTC
cdr3_aa: CASSQRTTGNYNEQFF

v_call: TRBV7-2
clone_size: few
j_call: TRBJ2-6
d_call: .
cdr3_nt: TGTGCCAGCAGCTTAATCGCTGGGGCCAACGTCCTGACTTTC
cdr3_aa: CASSLIAGANVLTF

v_call: TRBV7-6
clone_size: .
j_call: TRBJ1-2
d_call: .
cdr3_nt: TGTGCCAGCAGCTTAGAATCGGCCTCTCTAGGGGGCTACACCTTC
cdr3_aa: CASSLESASLGGYTF

v_call: TRBV7-2
clone_size: .
j_call: TRBJ2-6
d_call: .
cdr3_nt: TGTGCCAGCAGCCCTACGGCTGGGGCCAACGTCCTGACTTTC
cdr3_aa: CASSPTAGANVLTF

v_call: TRBV2
clone_size: .
j_call: TRBJ1-1
d_call: TRBD1
cdr3_nt: TGTGCCAGCGAGGGACAGGCCGAGACTGAAGCTTTCTTT
cdr3_aa: CASEGQAETEAFF

v_call: TRBV7-6
clone_size: few
j_call: TRBJ2-1
d_call: .
cdr3_nt: TGTGCCAGCAGCTTCTCCGAGGACAATGAGCAGTTCTTC
cdr3_aa: CASSFSEDNEQFF

v_call: TRBV7-2
clone_size: .
j_call: TRBJ2-1
d_call: TRBD2
cdr3_nt: TGTGCCAGCAGACGGACTAGCGGGATCAATGAGCAGTTCTTC
cdr3_aa: CASRRTSGINEQFF

v_call: TRBV19
clone_size: once
j_call: TRBJ2-5
d_call: .
cdr3_nt: TGTGCCAGTAGTATAACGGAGCGGGAGACCCAGTACTTC
cdr3_aa: CASSITERETQYF

v_call: TRBV6-2/TRBV6-3
clone_size: .
j_call: TRBJ2-1
d_call: .
cdr3_nt: TGTGCCAGCAGTTACTGGCTAGCCCATGAGCAGTTCTTC
cdr3_aa: CASSYWLAHEQFF